One sample yielded the 9 T cell receptor beta chains listed below, sequenced in a study of neurological immune-mediated disorders. TCRdb reprocessed the 5' RACE reads with MiXCR, giving one entry per CDR3 protein. Of about 50,000 distinct CDR3 sequences listed, around 10% are singletons. Sequencing was carried out using PBMCs. The origin of the receptors is a man between 65 and 85 years old with HTLV-1-associated myelopathy (HAM/TSP).

This clonotype was seen many times. The chain couples TRBV12-3 or TRBV12-4 to TRBJ1-1; no clear D gene. The CDR3 is 13 residues long. V lost 5 bases, J lost 11 bases, and 18 bases lay in between. The CDR3 nucleotides are TGTGCCAGCAGTCTCGCCAATGGTGGAGGGGCTTTCTTT. This translates into CASSLANGGGAFF.

At least ten counts were recorded for this clonotype. The chain has TRBV7-2 and TRBJ2-3; the D is unclear. The CDR3 runs 14 residues. V was cut by 3 bases and J by 2 bases, with 9 bases left in between. In germline, CDR1 is SGHTA, CDR2 FQGNSA. The CDR3 region is CASSLPQVTDTQYF. CDR3 nucleotides: TGTGCCAGCAGCTTGCCCCAGGTCACAGATACGCAGTATTTT.

This clonotype was counted at least ten times. V gene TRBV12-3 or TRBV12-4 combines with J gene TRBJ1-3; 8 bases are a match to TRBD1. Trimming took 4 bases from V and 3 from J; bases not matched to a gene: 8. This CDR3 has 16 amino acids. CDR3 nucleotide sequence: TGTGCCAGCAGTTCCTCCAGGGGGCCTGGTGGAAACACCATATATTTT. Translating gives CASSSSRGPGGNTIYF.

In its sample, this clonotype was seen many times. The chain's CDR3 is CASSLKTDNSPLHF. The DNA for the CDR3 is TGCGCCAGCAGCTTAAAAACTGACAATTCACCCCTCCACTTT. The genes are TRBV5-1 and TRBJ1-6, with no clear D. This CDR3 spans 14 amino acids. The V gene lost 2 bases and the J gene lost 7 bases, with 10 bases spanning the gap. Germline V CDR1 and CDR2: SGHRS, YFSETQ.

This clonotype was counted ten times or more. V is TRBV28 and J is TRBJ1-2; D may be TRBD1 (5 bases). V gave up 7 bases and J gave up 4 bases, with 19 bases separating them. Germline V lookup: CDR1 MDHEN, CDR2 SYDVKM. This CDR3 is 15 amino acids long. This CDR3 is CASIPGVGRAYGYTF. The CDR3, as DNA: TGTGCCAGCATCCCTGGGGTGGGGCGGGCCTATGGCTACACCTTC.

This clonotype was detected many times. The chain uses TRBV20-1 and TRBJ1-5; TRBD1 matches 9 bases. V shed 3 bases, J shed 4 bases, and the junction held 7 bases outside the gene matches. This CDR3 contains 15 residues. The germline V gene encodes CDR1 DFQATT and CDR2 SNEGSKA (reference sequence). Here the CDR3 DNA reads TGCAGTGCTAGGGGGACAGGGATTCGGAATCAGCCCCAGCATTTT. This gives the protein CSARGTGIRNQPQHF.

This clonotype was detected many times. V is TRBV6-5 and J is TRBJ2-1; 7 bases align to TRBD2. The CDR3 runs 14 residues. Trimming took 6 bases from V and 2 from J; bases not matched to a gene: 4. Germline V gene lookup returns CDR1 MNHEY and CDR2 SVGAGI. Here the CDR3 reads CASRRESAYNEQFF. The CDR3 DNA reads TGTGCCAGCAGGCGGGAGTCGGCCTACAATGAGCAGTTCTTC.

The sample holds many counts of this clonotype. J is TRBJ2-7 and V is TRBV5-1; 7 bases match TRBD1. Trimming took 0 bases from V and 3 from J; bases not matched to a gene: 6. The CDR3 length is 15 residues. Germline V CDR1 and CDR2: SGHRS, YFSETQ. This CDR3 reads CASSLGQGYSYEQYF. For the CDR3, the DNA is TGCGCCAGCAGCTTGGGACAGGGCTACAGCTACGAGCAGTACTTC.

This clonotype appeared many times. CDR3 loop: CASSHRVGLETQYF. The CDR3 DNA is TGTGCCAGCAGTCACAGGGTTGGCTTAGAGACCCAGTACTTC. The chain couples TRBV12-3 or TRBV12-4 to TRBJ2-5, with a weak D call TRBD1 (6 bases). This CDR3 contains 14 residues. With 5 bases removed from V and 4 bases from J, the gap between germline ends came to 14 bases.